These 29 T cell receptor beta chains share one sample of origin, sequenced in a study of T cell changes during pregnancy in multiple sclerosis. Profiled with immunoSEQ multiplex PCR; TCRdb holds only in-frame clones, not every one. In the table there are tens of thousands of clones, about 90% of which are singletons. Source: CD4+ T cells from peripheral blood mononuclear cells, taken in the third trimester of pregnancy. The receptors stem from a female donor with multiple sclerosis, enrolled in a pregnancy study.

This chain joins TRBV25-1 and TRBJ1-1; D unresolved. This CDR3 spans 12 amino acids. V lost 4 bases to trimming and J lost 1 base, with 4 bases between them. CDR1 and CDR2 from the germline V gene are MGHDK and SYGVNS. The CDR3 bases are TGTGCCAGCAGTGGAGGGAACACTGAAGCTTTCTTT. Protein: CASSGGNTEAFF.

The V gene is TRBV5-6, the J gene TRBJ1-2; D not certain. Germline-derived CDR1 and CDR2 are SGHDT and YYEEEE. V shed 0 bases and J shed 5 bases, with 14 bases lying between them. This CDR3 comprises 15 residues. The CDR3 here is CASSLVAGNSYGYTF. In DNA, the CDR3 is TGTGCCAGCAGCTTGGTGGCAGGTAATTCGTATGGCTACACCTTC.

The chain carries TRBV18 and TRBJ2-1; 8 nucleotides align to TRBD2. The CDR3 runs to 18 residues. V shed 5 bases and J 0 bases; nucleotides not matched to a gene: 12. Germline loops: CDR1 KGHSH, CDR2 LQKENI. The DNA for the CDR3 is TGTGCCAGCTCAGCGATTATTAGCGGGACGAGCTCCTACAATGAGCAGTTCTTC. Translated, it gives CASSAIISGTSSYNEQFF.

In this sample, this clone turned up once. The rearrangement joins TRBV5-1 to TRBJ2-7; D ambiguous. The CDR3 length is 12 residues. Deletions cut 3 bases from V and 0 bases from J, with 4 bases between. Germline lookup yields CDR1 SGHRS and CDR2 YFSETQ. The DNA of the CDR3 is TGCGCCAGCAGCTCAGGCTCCTACGAGCAGTACTTC. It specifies CASSSGSYEQYF.

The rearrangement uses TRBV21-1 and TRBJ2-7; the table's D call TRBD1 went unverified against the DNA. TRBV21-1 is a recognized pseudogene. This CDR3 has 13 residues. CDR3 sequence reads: CASSSNQGYEQYF. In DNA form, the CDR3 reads TGTGCCAGCAGCAGTAACCAGGGTTACGAGCAGTACTTC.

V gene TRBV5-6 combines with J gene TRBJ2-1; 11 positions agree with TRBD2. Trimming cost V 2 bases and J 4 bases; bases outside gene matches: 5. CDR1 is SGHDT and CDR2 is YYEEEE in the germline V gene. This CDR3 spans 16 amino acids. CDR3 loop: CASSFPGTSGYNEQFF. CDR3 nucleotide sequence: TGTGCCAGCAGCTTCCCCGGGACTAGCGGATACAATGAGCAGTTCTTC.

The CDR3 region has the DNA TGTGCCAGCAGCCTAAGTATTCATGAGCAGTTCTTC. Its protein product is CASSLSIHEQFF. This chain joins TRBV7-2 and TRBJ2-1, with no clear D. V was cut by 5 bases and J by 8 bases, with 10 bases left in between. The CDR3 sequence is 12 residues long. Germline values: CDR1 SGHTA, CDR2 FQGNSA.

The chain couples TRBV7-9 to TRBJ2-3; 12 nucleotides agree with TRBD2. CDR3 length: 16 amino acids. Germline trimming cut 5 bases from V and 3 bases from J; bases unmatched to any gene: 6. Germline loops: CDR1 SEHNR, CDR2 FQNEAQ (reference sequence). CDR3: CASSIGLAGSTDTQYF. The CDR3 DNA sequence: TGTGCCAGCAGCATCGGACTAGCGGGAAGTACAGATACGCAGTATTTT.

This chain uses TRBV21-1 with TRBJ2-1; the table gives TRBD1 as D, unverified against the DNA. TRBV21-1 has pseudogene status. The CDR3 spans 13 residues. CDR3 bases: TGTGCCAGCAGCAATACAGGGGACAATGAGCAGTTCTTC. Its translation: CASSNTGDNEQFF.

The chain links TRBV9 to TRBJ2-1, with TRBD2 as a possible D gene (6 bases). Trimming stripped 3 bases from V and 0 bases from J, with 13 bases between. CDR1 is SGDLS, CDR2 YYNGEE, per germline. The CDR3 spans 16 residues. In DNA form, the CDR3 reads TGTGCCAGCAGCGGGGGACTCGTTAGCTCCTACAATGAGCAGTTCTTC. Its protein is CASSGGLVSSYNEQFF.

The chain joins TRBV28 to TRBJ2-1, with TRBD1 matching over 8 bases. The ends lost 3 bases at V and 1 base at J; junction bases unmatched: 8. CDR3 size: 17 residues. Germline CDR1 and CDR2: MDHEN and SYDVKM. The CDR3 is CASSFPIGTGSYNEQFF. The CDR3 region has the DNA TGTGCCAGCAGTTTCCCTATTGGGACAGGTTCCTACAATGAGCAGTTCTTC.

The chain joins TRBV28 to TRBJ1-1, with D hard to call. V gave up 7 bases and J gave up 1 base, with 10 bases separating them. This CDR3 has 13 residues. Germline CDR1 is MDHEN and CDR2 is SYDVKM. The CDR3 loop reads CASIRQANTEAFF. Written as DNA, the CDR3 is TGTGCCAGCATTAGGCAGGCGAACACTGAAGCTTTCTTT.

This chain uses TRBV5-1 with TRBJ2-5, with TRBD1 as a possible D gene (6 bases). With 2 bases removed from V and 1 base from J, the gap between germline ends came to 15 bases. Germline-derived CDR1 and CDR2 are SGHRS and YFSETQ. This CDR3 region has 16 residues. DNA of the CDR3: TGCGCCAGCAGCTTTTCCCCCAGGGGTATCCAAGAGACCCAGTACTTC. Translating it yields CASSFSPRGIQETQYF.

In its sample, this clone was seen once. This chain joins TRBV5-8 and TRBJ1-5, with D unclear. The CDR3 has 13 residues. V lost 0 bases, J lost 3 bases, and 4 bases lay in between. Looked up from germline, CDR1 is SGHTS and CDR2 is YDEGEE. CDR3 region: CASSLVHNQPQHF. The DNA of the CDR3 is TGTGCCAGCAGCTTGGTCCACAATCAGCCCCAGCATTTT.

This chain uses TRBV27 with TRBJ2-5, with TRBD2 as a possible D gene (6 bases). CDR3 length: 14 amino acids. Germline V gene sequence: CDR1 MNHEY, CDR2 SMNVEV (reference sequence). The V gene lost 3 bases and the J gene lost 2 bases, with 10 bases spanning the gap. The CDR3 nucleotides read TGTGCCAGCAGTTTGACTAGTCGGCAAGAGACCCAGTACTTC. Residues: CASSLTSRQETQYF.

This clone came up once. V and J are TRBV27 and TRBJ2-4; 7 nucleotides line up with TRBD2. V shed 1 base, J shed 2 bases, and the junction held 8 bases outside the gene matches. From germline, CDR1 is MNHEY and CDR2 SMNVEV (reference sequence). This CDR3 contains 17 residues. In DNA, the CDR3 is TGTGCCAGCAGTTTATGGGGGGGGATAAGGTCCAAAAACATTCAGTACTTC. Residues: CASSLWGGIRSKNIQYF.

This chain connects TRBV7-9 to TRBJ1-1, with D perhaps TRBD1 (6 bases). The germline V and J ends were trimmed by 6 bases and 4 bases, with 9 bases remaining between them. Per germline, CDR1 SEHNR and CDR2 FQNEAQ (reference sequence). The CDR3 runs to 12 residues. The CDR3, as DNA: TGTGCCAGCAGGAAAGGGGGCACTGAAGCTTTCTTT. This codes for CASRKGGTEAFF.

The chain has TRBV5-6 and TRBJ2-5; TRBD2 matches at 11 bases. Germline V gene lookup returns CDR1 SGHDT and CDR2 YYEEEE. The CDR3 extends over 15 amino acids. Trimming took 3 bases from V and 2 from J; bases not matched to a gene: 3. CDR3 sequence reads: CASSYGTSGQETQYF. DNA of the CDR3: TGTGCCAGCAGCTACGGGACTAGCGGACAAGAGACCCAGTACTTC.

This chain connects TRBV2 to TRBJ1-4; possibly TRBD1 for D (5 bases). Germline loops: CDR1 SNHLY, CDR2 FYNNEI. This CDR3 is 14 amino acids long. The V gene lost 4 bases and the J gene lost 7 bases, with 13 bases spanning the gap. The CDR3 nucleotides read TGTGCCAGCAGTGGGGGGGAGGACGTTGAAAAACTGTTTTTT. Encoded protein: CASSGGEDVEKLFF.

Here the CDR3 reads CASSYDFSGSGNEQFF. CDR3 sequence (DNA): TGTGCCAGCAGTTACGATTTTAGCGGGAGTGGCAATGAGCAGTTCTTC. The V and J genes are TRBV7-2 and TRBJ2-1; 9 nucleotides align to TRBD2. V lost 6 bases and J lost 6; bases outside the gene matches: 12. Germline V gene sequence: CDR1 SGHTA, CDR2 FQGNSA. The CDR3 covers 16 residues.

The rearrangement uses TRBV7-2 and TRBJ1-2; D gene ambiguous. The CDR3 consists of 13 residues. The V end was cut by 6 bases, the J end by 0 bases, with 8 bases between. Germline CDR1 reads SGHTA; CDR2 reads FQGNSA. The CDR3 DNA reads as TGTGCCAGCAGGCCTACTTCTAACTATGGCTACACCTTC. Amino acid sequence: CASRPTSNYGYTF.

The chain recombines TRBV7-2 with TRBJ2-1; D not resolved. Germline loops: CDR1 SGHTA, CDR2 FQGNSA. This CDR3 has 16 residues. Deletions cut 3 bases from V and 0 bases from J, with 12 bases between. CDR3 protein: CASSFYFLSSYNEQFF. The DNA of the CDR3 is TGTGCCAGCAGCTTCTATTTTTTGAGCTCCTACAATGAGCAGTTCTTC.

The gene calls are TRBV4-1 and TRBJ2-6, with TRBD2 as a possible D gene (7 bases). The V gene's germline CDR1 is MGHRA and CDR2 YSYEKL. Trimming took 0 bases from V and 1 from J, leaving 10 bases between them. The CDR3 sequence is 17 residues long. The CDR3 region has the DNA TGCGCCAGCAGCCAAGAGGGGGGGGCGTCTGGGGCCAACGTCCTGACTTTC. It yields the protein CASSQEGGASGANVLTF.

CDR3 amino acids: CASSLTSPGAKNIQYF. In nucleotides, the CDR3 is TGTGCCAGCAGTTTAACCTCCCCCGGGGCCAAAAACATTCAGTACTTC. This chain links TRBV28 with TRBJ2-4; unclear D gene. The V end lost 2 bases, the J end lost 1 base, and 12 bases lay between the germline ends. CDR3 length: 16 amino acids. The germline V gene encodes CDR1 MDHEN and CDR2 SYDVKM.

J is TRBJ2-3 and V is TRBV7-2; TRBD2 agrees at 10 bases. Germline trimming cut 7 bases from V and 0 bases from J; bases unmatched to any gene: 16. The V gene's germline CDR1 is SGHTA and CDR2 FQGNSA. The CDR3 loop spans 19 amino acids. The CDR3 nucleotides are TGTGCCAGCACCCTTCAACTAGCGGGATCGGTAGGGAGCACAGATACGCAGTATTTT. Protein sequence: CASTLQLAGSVGSTDTQYF.

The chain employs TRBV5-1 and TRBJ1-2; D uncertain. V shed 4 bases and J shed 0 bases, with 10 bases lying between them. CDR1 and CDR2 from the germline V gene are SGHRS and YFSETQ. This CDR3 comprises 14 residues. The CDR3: CASSVQQTNYGYTF. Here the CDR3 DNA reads TGCGCCAGCAGCGTCCAACAGACTAACTATGGCTACACCTTC.

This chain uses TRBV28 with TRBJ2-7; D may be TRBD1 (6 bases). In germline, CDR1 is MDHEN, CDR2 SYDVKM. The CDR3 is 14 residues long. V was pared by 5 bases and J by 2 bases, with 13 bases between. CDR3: CASSITGSPYEQYF. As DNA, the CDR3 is TGTGCCAGCAGTATAACAGGGTCCCCCTACGAGCAGTACTTC.

The CDR3: CASSLSPVPAGEAFF. Here the CDR3 DNA reads TGTGCCAGCAGCTTAAGCCCCGTTCCGGCGGGTGAAGCTTTCTTT. V is TRBV7-2 and J is TRBJ1-1; no reliable D call. Trimming cost V 2 bases and J 7 bases, with 17 bases left between them. Germline V CDR1 and CDR2: SGHTA, FQGNSA. The CDR3 contains 15 residues.

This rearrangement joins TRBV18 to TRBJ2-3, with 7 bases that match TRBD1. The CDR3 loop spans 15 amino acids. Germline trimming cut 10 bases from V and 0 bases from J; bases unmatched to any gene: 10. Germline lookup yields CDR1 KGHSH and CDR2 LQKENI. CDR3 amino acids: CATNDRATSTDTQYF. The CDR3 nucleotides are TGTGCCACCAACGACAGGGCGACTAGCACAGATACGCAGTATTTT. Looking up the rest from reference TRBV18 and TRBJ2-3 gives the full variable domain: NAGVMQNPRHLVRRRGQEARLRCSPMKGHSHVYWYRQLPEEGLKFMVYLQKENIIDESGMPKERFSAEFPKEGPSILRIQQVVRGDSAAYFCATNDRATSTDTQYFGPGTRLTVL.